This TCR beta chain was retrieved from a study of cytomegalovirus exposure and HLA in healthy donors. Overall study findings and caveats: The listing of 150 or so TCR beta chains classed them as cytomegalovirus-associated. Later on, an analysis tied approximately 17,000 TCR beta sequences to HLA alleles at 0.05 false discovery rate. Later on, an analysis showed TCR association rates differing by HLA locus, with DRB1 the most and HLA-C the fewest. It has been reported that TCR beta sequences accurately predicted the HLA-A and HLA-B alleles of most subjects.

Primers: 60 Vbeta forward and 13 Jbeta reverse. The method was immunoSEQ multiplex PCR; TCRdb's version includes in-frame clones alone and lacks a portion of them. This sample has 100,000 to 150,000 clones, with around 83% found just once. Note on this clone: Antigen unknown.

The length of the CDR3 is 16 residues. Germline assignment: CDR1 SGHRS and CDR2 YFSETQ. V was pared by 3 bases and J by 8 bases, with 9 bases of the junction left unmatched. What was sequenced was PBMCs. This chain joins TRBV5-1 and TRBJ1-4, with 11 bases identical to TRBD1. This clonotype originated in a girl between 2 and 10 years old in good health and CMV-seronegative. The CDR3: CASSSGQGATEEKLFF. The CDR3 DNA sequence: TGCGCCAGCAGCTCCGGACAGGGGGCAACGGAGGAAAAACTGTTTTTT.